This T cell receptor beta chain was identified during a study of blood T cell repertoires in COVID-19. At the level of the study: The cDNA or gDNA used as material had been derived from T cells, B-cell-depleted T cells, or PBMCs.

Donors of Cohort 3 who recovered were those that had two negative PCRs, clearance, or symptom resolution. Authors' analysis steps: Researchers report that nucleated cell counts were estimated from reference gene primer amplification. Repertoires were generated with immunoSEQ multiplex PCR, while TCRdb's copy carries only in-frame clones and drops some. V and J calls and clone size are those listed in that table; D and trimming were worked out from the DNA. The profile covers more than 300,000 clones, with 85% to 90% appearing a single time and under 11% taken by the ten largest. The CDR3 runs 14 residues. Germline loops: CDR1 MRHNA, CDR2 SNTAGT. V gave up 3 bases and J gave up 10 bases; unmatched junction bases: 4. This clone was seen only a few times.

The source material was PBMCs or T cells enriched from blood (not recorded which). This TCR was recovered from a young woman who had recovered from COVID-19. This chain joins TRBV6-4 and TRBJ1-6; 9 bases align to TRBD1. As DNA, the CDR3 is TGTGCCAGCAGTGAAACAGGGGGCGCCTCACCCCTCCACTTT. It translates to CASSETGGASPLHF.